Listed below are T cell receptor beta chains from one sample, sequenced in a study of blood T cell repertoires in COVID-19. Assay: immunoSEQ multiplex PCR; the TCRdb copy retains only in-frame clones and omits some. The data contain roughly 40,000 clones, over 75% of them singletons. The sample consisted of peripheral blood. These receptors were collected from a human donor in a cohort sampled during active COVID-19. The conserved cysteine and the conserved F or W are not part of the CDR3 here. The order of the fields is J gene, V gene, CDR3 protein.

TRBJ1-1,TRBV5-5,ASSSLTGSNTEAF
TRBJ2-5,TRBV18,ASSLDLAGAAETQY
TRBJ2-5,TRBV29-1,SVGEGTVQETQY
TRBJ1-1,TRBV2,ARGRVSTEAF
TRBJ1-4,TRBV6-1,ASSDVPGQGTNEKLF
TRBJ1-2,TRBV29-1,SVGYRDNYGYT
TRBJ1-4,TRBV7-2,ASSSWTGNDMF
TRBJ2-5,TRBV4-3,ASSRNLVGSGETQY
TRBJ2-7,TRBV30,AWRPDRGLQTTRWQY
TRBJ2-1,TRBV19,ASSSGTSGATYNEQF
TRBJ1-6,TRBV6-5,ASSYTLLDNSPLH
TRBJ2-1,TRBV3-1/TRBV3-2,ASSPQNRGEQF
TRBJ2-7,TRBV15,ATSRDDMFAGGPYEQY
TRBJ2-1,TRBV24-1,ATSDTGGNEQF
TRBJ1-5,TRBV2,ASSEVSTQH
TRBJ2-7,TRBV19,ASSKRRAYEQY
TRBJ2-7,TRBV27,ASTGQGNSYEQY
TRBJ2-6,TRBV20-1,SASPAGANVLT
TRBJ1-2,TRBV3-1/TRBV3-2,ASSQDYGVRDGYT
TRBJ2-3,TRBV12-5,ASGLGGTSGRYDTQY
TRBJ2-1,TRBV6-5,ASRKGQTSYNEQF
TRBJ1-2,TRBV5-4,ASSPQGRYGYT
TRBJ1-2,TRBV3-1/TRBV3-2,ASSQDQISATSYT
TRBJ1-4,TRBV19,ASSSPEGGNEKLF